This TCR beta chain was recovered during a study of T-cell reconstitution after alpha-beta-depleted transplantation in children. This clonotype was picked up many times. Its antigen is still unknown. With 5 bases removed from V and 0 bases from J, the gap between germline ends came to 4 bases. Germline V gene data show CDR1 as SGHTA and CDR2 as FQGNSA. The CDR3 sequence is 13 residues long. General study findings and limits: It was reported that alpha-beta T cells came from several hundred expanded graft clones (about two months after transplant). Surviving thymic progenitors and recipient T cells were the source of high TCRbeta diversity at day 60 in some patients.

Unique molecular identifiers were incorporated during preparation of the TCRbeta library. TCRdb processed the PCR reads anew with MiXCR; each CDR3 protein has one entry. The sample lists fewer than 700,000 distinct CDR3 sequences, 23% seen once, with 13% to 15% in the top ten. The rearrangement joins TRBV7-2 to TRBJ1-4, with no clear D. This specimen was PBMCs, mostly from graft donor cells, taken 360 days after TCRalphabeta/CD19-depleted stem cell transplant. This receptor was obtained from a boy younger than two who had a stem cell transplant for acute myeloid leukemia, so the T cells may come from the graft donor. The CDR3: CASSVSTNEKLFF. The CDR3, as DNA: TGTGCCAGCAGCGTATCAACTAATGAAAAACTGTTTTTT.